This T cell receptor beta chain was retrieved from a study of CD8 T cells in ankylosing spondylitis. Study-wide findings and caveats: Roughly eight highly homologous variants made up a TCR beta motif that seemed to typify ankylosing spondylitis blood. Disease-linked clones had a CD8+ phenotype and relatively low frequency in peripheral blood. Reactive arthritis synovial fluid and blood were previously reported to contain some motif variants. Reported data indicate significant enrichment of disease-linked clones within matched ankylosing spondylitis synovial fluid.

Quantitative 5'-RACE with molecular barcodes produced the TCR beta libraries. Each CDR3 protein is one row after TCRdb ran MiXCR on the 5' RACE reads. This table has more than 650,000 distinct CDR3 sequences, about 12% appearing once. A word on this clonotype: Antigen: not known.

This sequence was found in a male donor with ankylosing spondylitis. The sequenced sample was blood, either unsorted or a sorted T cell fraction (not recorded which).

As DNA, the CDR3 is TGCAGTGCTGACGGGGACCTGAGCACAGATACGCAGTATTTT. Its protein is CSADGDLSTDTQYF. The chain has TRBV20-1 and TRBJ2-3, with D perhaps matching TRBD1 or TRBD2 (5 bases each). This CDR3 region has 14 residues. Trimming cost V 5 bases and J 0 bases, with 12 bases left between them. The V gene's germline CDR1 is DFQATT and CDR2 SNEGSKA (reference sequence).